Listed below are T cell receptor beta chains from one sample, sequenced in a study of blood T cell repertoires in COVID-19. Data came from immunoSEQ multiplex PCR; TCRdb stores just in-frame clones and leaves some out. Counted here are about 44,000 clones, 80% to 90% occurring once; the ten biggest clones make up 15% to 19%. Material: peripheral blood. Receptors originate from a man in his sixties or seventies with active COVID-19. The CDR3 runs from the conserved cysteine through the conserved F or W. Fields, in order: clone size, V gene, J gene, D gene, CDR3 protein, CDR3 DNA. The D gene is left open where the match is weak. Rows give clone size only sometimes, using once, few, many, or a class for an expanded clone.

clone_size: .; v_call: TRBV7-2; j_call: TRBJ1-2; d_call: .; cdr3_aa: CASSPAADQGNYGYTF; cdr3_nt: TGTGCCAGCAGCCCCGCGGCAGATCAGGGTAACTATGGCTACACCTTC
clone_size: once; v_call: TRBV18; j_call: TRBJ2-3; d_call: .; cdr3_aa: CASSPTELVSGTQYF; cdr3_nt: TGTGCCAGCTCACCCACGGAACTTGTGAGCGGTACGCAGTATTTT
clone_size: .; v_call: TRBV7-8; j_call: TRBJ2-1; d_call: TRBD1; cdr3_aa: CASSLMQGAIGEQFF; cdr3_nt: TGTGCCAGCAGCTTGATGCAGGGGGCTATCGGTGAGCAGTTCTTC
clone_size: .; v_call: TRBV6-5; j_call: TRBJ1-2; d_call: .; cdr3_aa: CASRSRRDSNYGYTF; cdr3_nt: TGTGCCAGCAGGTCCAGGCGGGACTCCAACTATGGCTACACCTTC
clone_size: .; v_call: TRBV11-2; j_call: TRBJ1-3; d_call: TRBD1; cdr3_aa: CASSGTGAGNTIYF; cdr3_nt: TGTGCCAGCAGCGGGACAGGGGCTGGAAACACCATATATTTT
clone_size: .; v_call: TRBV7-8; j_call: TRBJ2-1; d_call: TRBD2; cdr3_aa: CASSILSGGAHEQFF; cdr3_nt: TGTGCCAGCAGCATACTTAGCGGGGGGGCGCATGAGCAGTTCTTC
clone_size: .; v_call: TRBV28; j_call: TRBJ1-2; d_call: .; cdr3_aa: CASSSLSAQNYGYTF; cdr3_nt: TGTGCCAGCAGTTCCCTATCCGCCCAAAACTATGGCTACACCTTC
clone_size: .; v_call: TRBV4-1; j_call: TRBJ2-7; d_call: .; cdr3_aa: CASSFDTLYEQYF; cdr3_nt: TGCGCCAGCAGCTTTGACACGCTCTACGAGCAGTACTTC
clone_size: once; v_call: TRBV2; j_call: TRBJ2-3; d_call: TRBD2; cdr3_aa: CASSHRTSHTDTQYF; cdr3_nt: TGTGCCAGCAGTCACAGGACTAGCCACACAGATACGCAGTATTTT
clone_size: .; v_call: TRBV5-1; j_call: TRBJ2-4; d_call: TRBD1; cdr3_aa: CASSRDRESIQYF; cdr3_nt: TGCGCCAGCAGCCGGGACAGGGAAAGCATTCAGTACTTC
clone_size: .; v_call: TRBV5-6; j_call: TRBJ1-1; d_call: .; cdr3_aa: CASSLNSEAFF; cdr3_nt: TGTGCCAGCAGCTTGAACTCTGAAGCTTTCTTT
clone_size: .; v_call: TRBV7-6; j_call: TRBJ1-2; d_call: TRBD1; cdr3_aa: CASSPGQGALFYGYTF; cdr3_nt: TGTGCCAGCAGCCCCGGACAGGGGGCTTTGTTTTATGGCTACACCTTC
clone_size: .; v_call: TRBV4-2; j_call: TRBJ1-2; d_call: .; cdr3_aa: CASSQDIRGSGYTF; cdr3_nt: TGTGCCAGCAGCCAAGATATAAGGGGATCGGGCTACACCTTC
clone_size: .; v_call: TRBV7-3; j_call: TRBJ1-1; d_call: .; cdr3_aa: CASSLTANTEAFF; cdr3_nt: TGTGCCAGCAGCTTAACAGCGAACACTGAAGCTTTCTTT
clone_size: .; v_call: TRBV6-4; j_call: TRBJ1-2; d_call: TRBD1; cdr3_aa: CASSARTGNGYTF; cdr3_nt: TGTGCCAGCAGTGCCCGGACAGGGAACGGCTACACCTTC
clone_size: .; v_call: TRBV5-1; j_call: TRBJ2-7; d_call: TRBD1; cdr3_aa: CASSPGQGSYEQYF; cdr3_nt: TGCGCCAGCAGCCCAGGACAGGGGTCCTACGAGCAGTACTTC
clone_size: .; v_call: TRBV7-9; j_call: TRBJ2-7; d_call: .; cdr3_aa: CASSLNSYEQYF; cdr3_nt: TGTGCCAGCAGCTTAAACAGCTACGAGCAGTACTTC
clone_size: .; v_call: TRBV5-1; j_call: TRBJ2-7; d_call: .; cdr3_aa: CASSLQIPITDEQYF; cdr3_nt: TGCGCCAGCAGCTTACAAATACCGATCACCGACGAGCAGTACTTC
clone_size: once; v_call: TRBV10-3; j_call: TRBJ2-7; d_call: TRBD2; cdr3_aa: CAISAGTSDEQYF; cdr3_nt: TGTGCCATCAGTGCCGGGACTAGCGACGAGCAGTACTTC
clone_size: .; v_call: TRBV4-3; j_call: TRBJ1-3; d_call: .; cdr3_aa: CASSPSGSFSGNTIYF; cdr3_nt: TGCGCCAGCAGCCCAAGCGGAAGCTTCTCTGGAAACACCATATATTTT
clone_size: .; v_call: TRBV6-5; j_call: TRBJ2-7; d_call: .; cdr3_aa: CASSKDSYEQYF; cdr3_nt: TGTGCCAGCAGTAAGGACAGCTACGAGCAGTACTTC
clone_size: .; v_call: TRBV5-1; j_call: TRBJ2-2; d_call: .; cdr3_aa: CASSRTILETGELFF; cdr3_nt: TGCGCCAGCAGCCGGACTATATTGGAGACCGGGGAGCTGTTTTTT
clone_size: .; v_call: TRBV9; j_call: TRBJ2-2; d_call: TRBD2; cdr3_aa: CASSAGLARYAGELFF; cdr3_nt: TGTGCCAGCAGCGCCGGACTAGCTAGATACGCCGGGGAGCTGTTTTTT
clone_size: .; v_call: TRBV21-1; j_call: TRBJ2-7; d_call: .; cdr3_aa: CASSTGQECEQYF; cdr3_nt: TGTGCCAGCAGCACCGGACAGGAGTGCGAGCAGTACTTC
clone_size: .; v_call: TRBV5-1; j_call: TRBJ2-7; d_call: TRBD1; cdr3_aa: CASSSQGAPYEQYF; cdr3_nt: TGCGCCAGCAGCTCTCAGGGGGCGCCCTACGAGCAGTACTTC
clone_size: .; v_call: TRBV10-3; j_call: TRBJ2-7; d_call: .; cdr3_aa: CAISESSSSYEQYF; cdr3_nt: TGTGCCATCAGTGAGTCTTCCAGTTCCTACGAGCAGTACTTC
clone_size: .; v_call: TRBV7-8; j_call: TRBJ2-5; d_call: .; cdr3_aa: CASSLEPVQETQYF; cdr3_nt: TGTGCCAGCAGCTTAGAGCCGGTCCAAGAGACCCAGTACTTC
clone_size: .; v_call: TRBV5-5; j_call: TRBJ2-7; d_call: TRBD1; cdr3_aa: CASSLKYQGVAGSYEQYF; cdr3_nt: TGTGCCAGCAGCTTGAAATACCAGGGGGTGGCGGGCTCCTACGAGCAGTACTTC
clone_size: once; v_call: TRBV19; j_call: TRBJ1-2; d_call: .; cdr3_aa: CASTMGGPINGYTF; cdr3_nt: TGTGCCAGTACCATGGGGGGACCTATTAATGGCTACACCTTC
clone_size: .; v_call: TRBV11-2; j_call: TRBJ2-3; d_call: TRBD2; cdr3_aa: CASSRTGDYPSTDTQYF; cdr3_nt: TGTGCCAGCAGCCGCACGGGGGACTACCCTAGCACAGATACGCAGTATTTT
clone_size: .; v_call: TRBV2; j_call: TRBJ2-5; d_call: TRBD1; cdr3_aa: CASSATGGARETQYF; cdr3_nt: TGTGCCAGCAGTGCGACAGGGGGCGCCCGGGAGACCCAGTACTTC